The 15 T cell receptor beta chains in this list originate from one sample, sequenced in a study of type 1 regulatory T cells. TCRdb used MiXCR to reprocess the reads, holding one entry per CDR3 protein. The table lists 68,000 or so distinct CDR3 sequences, just under 50% of them singletons, with roughly 2.2% in the top ten. Their antigens remain unidentified. Sequencing was performed on cultured non-Tr1 T cells, either the whole culture or a sorted T cell fraction (not recorded which). These receptor sequences come from a human donor in good health.

The V gene is TRBV10-3, the J gene TRBJ1-3; D ambiguous. This CDR3 is 14 amino acids long. Germline CDR1 is ENHRY and CDR2 is SYGVKD. The V end was cut by 6 bases, the J end by 3 bases, with 12 bases between. The CDR3 reads CAISAGRDGNTIYF. The CDR3 nucleotides are TGTGCCATCAGCGCCGGACGGGATGGAAACACCATATATTTT.

In nucleotides, the CDR3 is TGCAGTGCACAGAAACTCGGACGGAAAGAGACCCAGTACTTC. The encoded protein is CSAQKLGRKETQYF. This chain links TRBV20-1 with TRBJ2-5; no clear D. This CDR3 contains 14 residues. Deletions cut 6 bases from V and 3 bases from J, with 17 bases between. Germline CDR1 and CDR2: DFQATT and SNEGSKA (reference sequence).

This clonotype appeared a single time. The chain uses TRBV28 and TRBJ1-1; D gene uncertain. CDR3 size: 13 residues. Germline-derived CDR1 and CDR2 are MDHEN and SYDVKM. The V gene lost 9 bases and the J gene lost 5 bases, with 16 bases spanning the gap. This chain's CDR3 is CASYLRTQTEAFF. CDR3 DNA sequence: TGTGCCAGTTACCTTCGGACGCAAACTGAAGCTTTCTTT.

This clonotype has only a few counts. This chain uses TRBV12-3 or TRBV12-4 with TRBJ1-1; D is unclear. The CDR3 is made up of 14 amino acids. V gave up 3 bases and J gave up 0 bases, with 8 bases separating them. As DNA, the CDR3 is TGTGCCAGCAGTTTTCGGGGAATGAACACTGAAGCTTTCTTT. The encoded protein is CASSFRGMNTEAFF.

This clonotype came up a few times. This sequence joins TRBV18 and TRBJ2-7; TRBD1 is a possible D gene (6 bases). The CDR3 loop spans 15 amino acids. V lost 4 bases and J 2 bases, leaving 15 bases between the germline ends. Germline CDR1 and CDR2: KGHSH and LQKENI. The CDR3: CASSLQGRVTYEQYF. In DNA, the CDR3 is TGTGCCAGCTCACTACAGGGTCGGGTTACCTACGAGCAGTACTTC.

The chain employs TRBV7-9 and TRBJ2-5; 10 positions match TRBD1. The germline CDR1 and CDR2 sequences are SEHNR and FQNEAQ (reference sequence). With V trimmed by 2 bases and J by 3 bases, 6 bases remained unmatched. This CDR3 comprises 16 residues. As DNA, the CDR3 is TGTGCCAGCAGCTTACGGGGGACAGGGGATAAAGAGACCCAGTACTTC. It specifies CASSLRGTGDKETQYF.

The chain is built from TRBV19 and TRBJ2-5; TRBD2 might be the D (6 bases). V was shortened by 5 bases and J by 2 bases, with 12 bases between the two germline ends. The CDR3 has 14 residues. Germline V gene sequence: CDR1 LNHDA, CDR2 SQIVND (reference sequence). The CDR3 coding sequence is TGTGCCAGTAGTCCGGGGGACGCGCAAGAGACCCAGTACTTC. Residues: CASSPGDAQETQYF.

In its sample, this clonotype was seen a few times. The V gene is TRBV5-1, the J gene TRBJ1-1; D unresolved. The CDR3 is made up of 13 amino acids. In germline, CDR1 is SGHRS, CDR2 YFSETQ. V was trimmed by 2 bases and J by 7 bases, leaving 12 bases between them. The CDR3 loop reads CASSLPNGLEAFF. CDR3 in DNA: TGCGCCAGCAGCTTACCTAACGGGCTTGAAGCTTTCTTT.

The chain employs TRBV12-3 or TRBV12-4 and TRBJ2-6, with D hard to call. Trimming pared 2 bases from V and 2 bases from J, leaving 7 bases between. CDR3 length: 15 amino acids. The CDR3 loop is CASSLSSAGANVLTF. The CDR3 DNA follows: TGTGCCAGCAGTTTAAGTTCAGCTGGGGCCAACGTCCTGACTTTC.

The chain has TRBV5-1 and TRBJ2-2; TRBD2 might be the D (6 bases). Looked up from germline, CDR1 is SGHRS and CDR2 is YFSETQ. CDR3 size: 16 residues. Trimming left V 4 bases short and J 2 bases short, with 15 bases between. The CDR3 spells CASSTLGGINTGELFF. The CDR3, as DNA: TGCGCCAGCAGCACCCTCGGGGGAATAAACACCGGGGAGCTGTTTTTT.

The chain employs TRBV5-1 and TRBJ2-5; 9 nucleotides match TRBD2. Per the germline V gene, CDR1 is SGHRS and CDR2 is YFSETQ. Unmatched junction bases numbered 7, after V lost 2 bases and J lost 5 bases. CDR3 length equals 15 residues. The CDR3 DNA reads as TGCGCCAGCAGCTTTACCGGGACTAGCTCGGAGACCCAGTACTTC. Its translation is CASSFTGTSSETQYF.

This clonotype was counted a few times. The chain has TRBV12-3 or TRBV12-4 and TRBJ1-1, with D hard to call. The length of the CDR3 is 14 residues. V lost 1 base to trimming and J lost 0 bases, with 6 bases between them. CDR3 in DNA: TGTGCCAGCAGTTTAGAGGCTCTGAACACTGAAGCTTTCTTT. As protein: CASSLEALNTEAFF.

V and J are TRBV7-8 and TRBJ2-5, with TRBD2 matching 9 bases. In germline, CDR1 is SGHVS, CDR2 FQNEAQ. The CDR3 has 17 residues. V trimming: 5 bases; J trimming: 7 bases; junction bases outside the gene matches: 17. The chain's CDR3 is CASSSSGGGVPRGTQYF. The CDR3 DNA reads as TGTGCCAGCAGCAGTAGCGGCGGGGGGGTCCCCCGGGGGACCCAGTACTTC.

The chain joins TRBV20-1 to TRBJ2-1; possibly TRBD1 or TRBD2 for D (5 bases each). Germline CDR1 reads DFQATT; CDR2 reads SNEGSKA (reference sequence). With 3 bases removed from V and 2 bases from J, the gap between germline ends came to 11 bases. The CDR3 covers 14 residues. This chain's CDR3 is CSASSGPPYNEQFF. The CDR3 nucleotides read TGCAGTGCTAGTTCGGGGCCCCCCTACAATGAGCAGTTCTTC.

The rearrangement links TRBV5-1 to TRBJ1-1, with 8 bases aligning to TRBD1. This CDR3 is 15 amino acids long. Germline lookup yields CDR1 SGHRS and CDR2 YFSETQ. J was trimmed by 3 bases and V by 4 bases; bases with no gene match: 8. CDR3 nucleotide sequence: TGCGCCAGCAGCCCCGGGGGGGGACAGGACACTGAAGCTTTCTTT. Translating gives CASSPGGGQDTEAFF.